This T cell receptor beta chain stems from a study of tumor-infiltrating lymphocytes in primary liver carcinoma. The overall study: Primary liver carcinomas in the patients were surgically resected. Study results and caveats: Tumor region pairs overlapped more than did tumor-adjacent and tumor-blood pairs. Tumors had a top-250-clone fraction that was significantly higher than blood (p = 0.039).

This CDR3 is built from 14 residues. Looked up from germline, CDR1 is MNHEY and CDR2 is SVGAGI. With a constant-region primer, TCR beta cDNA was made from about 0.55 ug of total RNA. Three rounds of nested multiplex PCR with slightly modified ARM-PCR produced TCR beta libraries. Primers for the first two PCR rounds were TRBV1-TRBV30 forward primers and a C-beta reverse primer (10 cycles per round). TCRdb re-called the multiplex PCR reads with MiXCR, one entry per CDR3 protein. The sample has 310,000 or so distinct CDR3 sequences, 50% to 60% seen once; the top ten hold over 15%. Details on this clonotype: Its specificity is unknown. An end of the junction does not agree with germline; a read error may underlie this.

RNA was extracted from whole blood without cell sorting, alongside germline DNA. The rearrangement uses TRBV6-5 and TRBJ2-7; D ambiguous. The sequence was collected from a woman in her thirties with primary liver carcinoma and hepatitis B virus infection. The sample comprised peripheral blood. Written as DNA, the CDR3 is TGTGCCAGCAGTTACCGGGTCCCTGGTTATGTCCCGTCCTTC. As protein: CASSYRVPGYVPSF.